This is a list of T cell receptor beta chains from one sample in a study of control samples from healthy donors and cancer patients. Assay: immunoSEQ multiplex PCR; the TCRdb copy retains only in-frame clones and omits some. The sample records about 120,000 clones, around nine tenths being singletons. The sequenced material came from blood. Receptor source: a man aged 25 to 45 in good health. Each CDR3 is given with its conserved first and last residue. Each record gives: CDR3 length, D gene, J gene, V gene, clone size, CDR3 DNA, CDR3 protein. The D gene is left open where the match is weak. Not every row has a clone size; where given, it reads once, few, many or a size class.

13 | TRBD1 | TRBJ1-1 | TRBV9 | - | TGTGCCAGCAGCGCAGGGGGACAGATTGAAGCTTTCTTT | CASSAGGQIEAFF
14 | TRBD1 | TRBJ1-1 | TRBV6-6 | - | TGTGCCAGCAGGTGGGACAGGGGCAACACTGAAGCTTTCTTT | CASRWDRGNTEAFF
14 | TRBD1 | TRBJ1-2 | TRBV6-6 | - | TGTGCCAGCACAGGGGGACAGCAGCACTATGGCTACACCTTC | CASTGGQQHYGYTF
15 | TRBD1 | TRBJ1-2 | TRBV9 | - | TGTGCCAGCAGCGCCCCGGGACAGGGGTTCTATGGCTACACCTTC | CASSAPGQGFYGYTF
15 | - | TRBJ2-1 | TRBV2 | once | TGTGCCAGCAGTGAACGGGTGAGCTCCTACAATGAGCAGTTCTTC | CASSERVSSYNEQFF
18 | TRBD2 | TRBJ2-5 | TRBV5-4 | - | TGTGCCAGCAGCTTGGATGGGCTAGCGGGGAGAATCCAAGAGACCCAGTACTTC | CASSLDGLAGRIQETQYF
15 | TRBD1 | TRBJ1-1 | TRBV9 | - | TGTGCCAGCAGCGTTATGACAGGGGCGAACACTGAAGCTTTCTTT | CASSVMTGANTEAFF
12 | - | TRBJ1-1 | TRBV19 | - | TGTGCCAGTAGGGACAGAAGCACTGAAGCTTTCTTT | CASRDRSTEAFF
11 | - | TRBJ1-3 | TRBV11-3 | - | TGTGCCAGCAGCTTGGCAAACACCATATATTTT | CASSLANTIYF
11 | - | TRBJ2-7 | TRBV9 | - | TGTGCCAGCAGCGGCGCCTACGAGCAGTACTTC | CASSGAYEQYF
15 | - | TRBJ1-2 | TRBV11-3 | - | TGTGCCAGCAGCTTAGAATTCGGAAGGAGGAATGGCTACACCTTC | CASSLEFGRRNGYTF
13 | TRBD1 | TRBJ1-1 | TRBV6-5 | many | TGTGCCAGCAGGAGACAGGGGTCCCCCGAAGCTTTCTTT | CASRRQGSPEAFF
13 | - | TRBJ1-1 | TRBV12-3/TRBV12-4 | - | TGTGCCAGCAGACCTGTCATGAACACTGAAGCTTTCTTT | CASRPVMNTEAFF
15 | - | TRBJ2-5 | TRBV5-1 | once | TGCGCCAGCAGCTTGGACGCGGGAACCCAAGAGACCCAGTACTTC | CASSLDAGTQETQYF
13 | - | TRBJ1-6 | TRBV12-3/TRBV12-4 | - | TGTGCCAGCAGGGGCTCCTATAATTCACCCCTCCACTTT | CASRGSYNSPLHF
14 | - | TRBJ1-2 | TRBV6-5 | - | TGTGCCAGCACCCCGTCCGGGGTCCGCTGGGACTACACCTTC | CASTPSGVRWDYTF
16 | TRBD1 | TRBJ1-3 | TRBV5-8 | few | TGTGCCAGCAGTTTAATGACAGGGAGCTCCGGAAACACCATATATTTT | CASSLMTGSSGNTIYF
16 | TRBD2 | TRBJ2-5 | TRBV5-1 | - | TGCGCCAGCAGCTTGGCCACTAGCGGGGGGCAAGAGACCCAGTACTTC | CASSLATSGGQETQYF
14 | - | TRBJ1-2 | TRBV5-1 | once | TGCGCCAGCAGCTTGGCGACAGGATCCCATGGCTACACCTTC | CASSLATGSHGYTF
13 | - | TRBJ1-1 | TRBV10-2 | - | TGCGCCAGCAGTGAGGGGCGGCTCGTTGAAGCTTTCTTT | CASSEGRLVEAFF
15 | TRBD2 | TRBJ2-1 | TRBV11-2 | once | TGTGCCAGCAGCCTGGGGACTAGCCGTGACAATGAGCAGTTCTTC | CASSLGTSRDNEQFF
16 | TRBD1 | TRBJ1-1 | TRBV19 | - | TGTGCCAGTACCCTATTGGAGGGGGCCCTGAACACTGAAGCTTTCTTT | CASTLLEGALNTEAFF